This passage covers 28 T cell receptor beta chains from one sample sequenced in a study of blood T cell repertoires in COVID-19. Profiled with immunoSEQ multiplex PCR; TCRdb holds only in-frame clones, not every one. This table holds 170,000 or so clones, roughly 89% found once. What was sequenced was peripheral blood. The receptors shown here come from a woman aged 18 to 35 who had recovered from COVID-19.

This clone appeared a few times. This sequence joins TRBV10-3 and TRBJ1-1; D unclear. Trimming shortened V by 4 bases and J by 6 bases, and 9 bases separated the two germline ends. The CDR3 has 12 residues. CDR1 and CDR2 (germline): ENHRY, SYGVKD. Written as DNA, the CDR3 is TGTGCCATCAGTGGGGCGTCGGCTGAAGCTTTCTTT. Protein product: CAISGASAEAFF.

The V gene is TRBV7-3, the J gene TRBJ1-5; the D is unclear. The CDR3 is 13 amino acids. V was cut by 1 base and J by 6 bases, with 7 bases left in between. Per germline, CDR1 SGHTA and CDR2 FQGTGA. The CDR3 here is CASSLKYGQPQHF. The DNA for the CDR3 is TGTGCCAGCAGCTTAAAGTACGGTCAGCCCCAGCATTTT.

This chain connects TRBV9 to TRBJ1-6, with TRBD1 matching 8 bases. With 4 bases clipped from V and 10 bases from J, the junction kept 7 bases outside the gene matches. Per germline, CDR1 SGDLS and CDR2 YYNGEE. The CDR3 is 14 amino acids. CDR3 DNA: TGTGCCAGCAGCCCCACAGGGGGATTCTCACCCCTCCACTTT. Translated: CASSPTGGFSPLHF.

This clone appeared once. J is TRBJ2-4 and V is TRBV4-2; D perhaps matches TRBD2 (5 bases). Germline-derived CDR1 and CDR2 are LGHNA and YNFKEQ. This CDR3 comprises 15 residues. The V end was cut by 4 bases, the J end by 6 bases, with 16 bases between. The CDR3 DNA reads TGTGCCAGCAGCCCCCCGGGGTACGGTGGAAACATTCAGTACTTC. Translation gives CASSPPGYGGNIQYF.

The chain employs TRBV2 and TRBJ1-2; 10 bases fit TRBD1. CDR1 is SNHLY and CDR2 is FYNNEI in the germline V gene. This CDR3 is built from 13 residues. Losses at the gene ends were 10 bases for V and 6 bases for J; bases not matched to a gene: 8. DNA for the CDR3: TGTGCCAAGCGGACAGGGGGGTGGGATGGCTACACCTTC. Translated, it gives CAKRTGGWDGYTF.

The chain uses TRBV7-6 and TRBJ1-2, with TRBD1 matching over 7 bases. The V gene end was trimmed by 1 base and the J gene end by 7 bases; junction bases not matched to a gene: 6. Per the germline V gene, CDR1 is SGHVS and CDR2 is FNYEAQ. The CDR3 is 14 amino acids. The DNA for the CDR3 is TGTGCCAGCAGCTTAGGGGACAGAGATTCTGGCTACACCTTC. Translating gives CASSLGDRDSGYTF.

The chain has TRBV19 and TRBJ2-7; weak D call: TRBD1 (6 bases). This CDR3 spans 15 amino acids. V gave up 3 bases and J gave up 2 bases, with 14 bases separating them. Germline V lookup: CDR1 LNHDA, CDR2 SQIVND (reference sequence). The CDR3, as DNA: TGTGCCAGTAGTATTAACAGGGAGTTACCCTACGAGCAGTACTTC. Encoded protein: CASSINRELPYEQYF.

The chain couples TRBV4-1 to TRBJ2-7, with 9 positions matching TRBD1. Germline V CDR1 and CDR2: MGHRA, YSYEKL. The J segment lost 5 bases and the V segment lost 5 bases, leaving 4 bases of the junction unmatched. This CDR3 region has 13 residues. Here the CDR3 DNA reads TGCGCCAGCAGCATACGGACAGGGGACGAGCAGTACGTC. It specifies CASSIRTGDEQYV.

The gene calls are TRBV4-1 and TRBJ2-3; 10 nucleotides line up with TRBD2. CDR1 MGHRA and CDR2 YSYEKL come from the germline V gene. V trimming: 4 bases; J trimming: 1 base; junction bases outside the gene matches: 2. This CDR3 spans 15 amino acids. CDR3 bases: TGCGCCAGCAGCCCCGGGACTAGCGGCACAGATACGCAGTATTTT. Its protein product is CASSPGTSGTDTQYF.

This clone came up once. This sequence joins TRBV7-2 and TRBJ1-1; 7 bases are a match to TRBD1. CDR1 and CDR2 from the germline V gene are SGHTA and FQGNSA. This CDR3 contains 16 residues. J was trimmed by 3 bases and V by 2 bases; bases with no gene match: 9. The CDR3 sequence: CASSLTQGGWHTEAFF. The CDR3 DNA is TGTGCCAGCAGCTTAACCCAGGGGGGATGGCACACTGAAGCTTTCTTT.

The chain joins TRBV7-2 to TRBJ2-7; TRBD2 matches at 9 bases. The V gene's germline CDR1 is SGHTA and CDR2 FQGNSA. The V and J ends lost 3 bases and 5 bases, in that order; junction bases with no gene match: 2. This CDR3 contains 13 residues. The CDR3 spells CASSLQRGDEQYF. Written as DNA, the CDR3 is TGTGCCAGCAGCTTGCAGCGGGGGGACGAGCAGTACTTC.

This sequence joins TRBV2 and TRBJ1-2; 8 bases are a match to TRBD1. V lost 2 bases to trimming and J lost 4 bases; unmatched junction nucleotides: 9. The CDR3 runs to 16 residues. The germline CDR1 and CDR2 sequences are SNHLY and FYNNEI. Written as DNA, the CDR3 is TGTGCCAGCAGTGAACTTGGCAGGGGGCAGGGCTATGGCTACACCTTC. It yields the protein CASSELGRGQGYGYTF.

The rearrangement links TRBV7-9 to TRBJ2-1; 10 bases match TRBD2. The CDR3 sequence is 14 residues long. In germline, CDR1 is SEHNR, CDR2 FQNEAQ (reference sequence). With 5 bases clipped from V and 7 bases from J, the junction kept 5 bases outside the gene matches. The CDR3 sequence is CASSTGTSVNEQFF. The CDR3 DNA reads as TGTGCCAGCAGCACAGGGACTAGCGTAAATGAGCAGTTCTTC.

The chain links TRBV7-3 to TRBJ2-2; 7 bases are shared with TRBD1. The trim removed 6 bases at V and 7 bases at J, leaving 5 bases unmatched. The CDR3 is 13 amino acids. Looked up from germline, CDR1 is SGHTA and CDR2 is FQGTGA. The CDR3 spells CASRHTGVGELFF. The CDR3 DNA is TGTGCCAGCAGGCATACAGGGGTCGGGGAGCTGTTTTTT.

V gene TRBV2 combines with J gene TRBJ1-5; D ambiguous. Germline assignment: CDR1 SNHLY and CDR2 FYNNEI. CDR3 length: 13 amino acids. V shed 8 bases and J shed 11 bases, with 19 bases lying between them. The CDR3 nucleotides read TGTGCCAGCCGGGAGGGCCCGACCGTGTCCCAGCATTTT. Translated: CASREGPTVSQHF. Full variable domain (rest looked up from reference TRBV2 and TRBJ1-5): EPEVTQTPSHQVTQMGQEVILRCVPISNHLYFYWYRQILGQKVEFLVSFYNNEISEKSEIFDDQFSVERPDGSNFTLKIRSTKLEDSAMYFCASREGPTVSQHFGDGTRLSIL.

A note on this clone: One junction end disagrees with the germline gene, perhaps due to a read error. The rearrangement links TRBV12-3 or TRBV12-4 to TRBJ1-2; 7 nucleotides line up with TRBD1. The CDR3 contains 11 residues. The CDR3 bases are TGTGCCAGCAGTTTGGGGACAGCCTCTTCCTTC. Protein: CASSLGTASSF.

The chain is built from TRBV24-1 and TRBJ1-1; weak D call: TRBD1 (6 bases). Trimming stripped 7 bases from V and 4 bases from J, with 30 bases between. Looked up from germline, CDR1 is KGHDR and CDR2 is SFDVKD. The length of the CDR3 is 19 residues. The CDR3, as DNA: TGTGCCACCAGCGCATCAAACACAGGGAGCTCCCTATCGAGCACTGAAGCTTTCTTT. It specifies CATSASNTGSSLSSTEAFF.

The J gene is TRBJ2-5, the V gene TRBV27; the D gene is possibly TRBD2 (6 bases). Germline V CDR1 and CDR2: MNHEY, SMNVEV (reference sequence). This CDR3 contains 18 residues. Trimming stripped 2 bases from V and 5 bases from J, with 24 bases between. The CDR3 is CASSLGTPVGGSQETQYF. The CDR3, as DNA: TGTGCCAGCAGTTTAGGGACCCCCGTGGGAGGCAGCCAGGAGACCCAGTACTTC.

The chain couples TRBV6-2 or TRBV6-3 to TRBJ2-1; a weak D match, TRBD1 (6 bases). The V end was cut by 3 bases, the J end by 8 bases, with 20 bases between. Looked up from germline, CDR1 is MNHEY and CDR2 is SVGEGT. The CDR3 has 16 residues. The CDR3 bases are TGTGCCAGCAGTTATCGTCTGGACAGAGGGTCATATGAGCAGTTCTTC. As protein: CASSYRLDRGSYEQFF.

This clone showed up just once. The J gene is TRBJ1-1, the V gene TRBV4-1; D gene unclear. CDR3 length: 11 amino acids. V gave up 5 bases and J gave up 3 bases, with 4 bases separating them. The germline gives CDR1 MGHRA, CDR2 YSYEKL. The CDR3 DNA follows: TGCGCCAGCAGCGTCGACACTGAAGCTTTCTTT. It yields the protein CASSVDTEAFF.

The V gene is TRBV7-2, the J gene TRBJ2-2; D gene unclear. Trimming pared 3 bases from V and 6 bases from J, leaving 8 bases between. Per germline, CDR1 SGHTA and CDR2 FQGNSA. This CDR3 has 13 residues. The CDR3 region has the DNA TGTGCCAGCAGCTTTGTGGCGGCCGGGGAGCTGTTTTTT. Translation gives CASSFVAAGELFF.

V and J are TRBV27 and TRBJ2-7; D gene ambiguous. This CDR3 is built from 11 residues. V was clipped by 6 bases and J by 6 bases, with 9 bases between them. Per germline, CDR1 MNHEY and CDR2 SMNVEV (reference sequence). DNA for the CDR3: TGTGCCAGCAGGGGCCCCCGCGAGCAGTACGTC. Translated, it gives CASRGPREQYV.

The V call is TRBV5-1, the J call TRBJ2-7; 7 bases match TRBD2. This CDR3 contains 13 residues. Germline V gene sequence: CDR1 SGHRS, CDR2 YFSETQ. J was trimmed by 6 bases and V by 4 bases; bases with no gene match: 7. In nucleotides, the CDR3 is TGCGCCAGCAGCACGGGACTACGGGGCGAGCAGTACGTC. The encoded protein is CASSTGLRGEQYV.

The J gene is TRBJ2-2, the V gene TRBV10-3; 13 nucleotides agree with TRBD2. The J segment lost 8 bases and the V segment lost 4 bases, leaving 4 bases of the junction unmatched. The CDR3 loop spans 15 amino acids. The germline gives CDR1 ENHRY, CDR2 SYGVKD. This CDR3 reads CAISGTSGGIGELFF. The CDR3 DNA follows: TGTGCCATCAGTGGGACTAGCGGGGGTATAGGGGAGCTGTTTTTT.

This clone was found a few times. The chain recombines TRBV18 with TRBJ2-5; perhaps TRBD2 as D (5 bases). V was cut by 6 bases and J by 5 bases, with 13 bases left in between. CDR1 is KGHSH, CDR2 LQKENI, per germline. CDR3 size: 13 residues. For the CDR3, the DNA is TGTGCCAGCTCCCCCGGAGGTGGGGAGACCCAGTACTTC. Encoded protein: CASSPGGGETQYF.

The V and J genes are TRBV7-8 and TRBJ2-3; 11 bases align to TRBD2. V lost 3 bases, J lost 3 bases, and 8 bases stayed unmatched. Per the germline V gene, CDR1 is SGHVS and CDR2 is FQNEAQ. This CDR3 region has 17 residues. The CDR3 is CASSFDNTSGGTDTQYF. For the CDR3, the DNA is TGTGCCAGCAGCTTCGACAACACTAGCGGGGGTACAGATACGCAGTATTTT.

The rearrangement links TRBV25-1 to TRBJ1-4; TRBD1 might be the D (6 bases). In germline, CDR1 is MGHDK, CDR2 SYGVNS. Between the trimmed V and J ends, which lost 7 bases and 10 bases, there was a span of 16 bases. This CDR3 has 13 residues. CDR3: CASTSGADGKLFF. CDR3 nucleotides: TGTGCCAGCACGTCAGGGGCTGACGGAAAACTGTTTTTT.

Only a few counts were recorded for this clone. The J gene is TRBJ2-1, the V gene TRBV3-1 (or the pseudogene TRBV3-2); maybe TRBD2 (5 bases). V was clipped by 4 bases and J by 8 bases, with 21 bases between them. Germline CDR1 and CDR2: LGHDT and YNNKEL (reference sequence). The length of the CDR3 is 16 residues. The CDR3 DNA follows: TGTGCCAGCAGCCCAGAATCGGGATTCGGTGCGGATGAGCAGTTCTTC. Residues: CASSPESGFGADEQFF.